This T cell receptor beta chain is from a study of T cells in Graves' hyperthyroidism and ophthalmopathy. Amplification of TCR beta CDR3 regions used RNA as the template. The HTBI primer set served for first-round RT-PCR of the TCR CDR3. TCRdb reprocessed the multiplex PCR reads via MiXCR and lists one record per CDR3 protein. Of under 400,000 distinct CDR3 sequences in the sample, 15% to 17% are singletons; the top ten hold about a quarter. Germline V gene data show CDR1 as ENHRY and CDR2 as SYGVKD. Losses at the gene ends were 4 bases for V and 5 bases for J; bases not matched to a gene: 7. The CDR3 sequence is 15 residues long. Points from the study as a whole: Ophthalmopathy and stable hyperthyroidism were told apart by a 13 V-J model.

This clonotype was detected a few times. Antigen specificity is unknown. Patients were aged 18 to 65, had disease duration under 2 months, and had newly diagnosed hyperthyroidism. Diagnoses rested on clinical symptoms, serum thyroxine and TRAb, thyroid ultrasound and orbital computed tomography. The chain recombines TRBV10-3 with TRBJ2-3; TRBD2 matches at 9 bases. This sequence was found in a woman in her late teens or twenties with Graves' hyperthyroidism that later progressed to Graves' ophthalmopathy. Material for sequencing was blood. This CDR3 reads CAISAREGRGDTQYF. The CDR3, as DNA: TGTGCCATCAGTGCGCGGGAGGGCCGTGGAGATACGCAGTATTTT.